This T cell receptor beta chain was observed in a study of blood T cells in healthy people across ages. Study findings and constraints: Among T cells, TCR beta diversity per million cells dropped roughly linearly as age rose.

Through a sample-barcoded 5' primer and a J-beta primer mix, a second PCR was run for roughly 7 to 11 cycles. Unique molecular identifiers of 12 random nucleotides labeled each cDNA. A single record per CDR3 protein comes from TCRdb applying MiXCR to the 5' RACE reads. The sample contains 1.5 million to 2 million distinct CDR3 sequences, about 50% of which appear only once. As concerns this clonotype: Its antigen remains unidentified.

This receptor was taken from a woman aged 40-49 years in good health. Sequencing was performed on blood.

The CDR3 coding sequence is TGCGCCACCCGGACTAGCGGGGGCCAATCCTACAATGAGCAGTTCTTC. This gives the protein CATRTSGGQSYNEQFF. The chain carries TRBV5-1 and TRBJ2-1; 13 bases fit TRBD2. The junction had 7 bases not matched to a gene; V was cut back by 9 bases and J by 1 base. This CDR3 contains 16 residues. CDR1 and CDR2 (germline): SGHRS, YFSETQ.